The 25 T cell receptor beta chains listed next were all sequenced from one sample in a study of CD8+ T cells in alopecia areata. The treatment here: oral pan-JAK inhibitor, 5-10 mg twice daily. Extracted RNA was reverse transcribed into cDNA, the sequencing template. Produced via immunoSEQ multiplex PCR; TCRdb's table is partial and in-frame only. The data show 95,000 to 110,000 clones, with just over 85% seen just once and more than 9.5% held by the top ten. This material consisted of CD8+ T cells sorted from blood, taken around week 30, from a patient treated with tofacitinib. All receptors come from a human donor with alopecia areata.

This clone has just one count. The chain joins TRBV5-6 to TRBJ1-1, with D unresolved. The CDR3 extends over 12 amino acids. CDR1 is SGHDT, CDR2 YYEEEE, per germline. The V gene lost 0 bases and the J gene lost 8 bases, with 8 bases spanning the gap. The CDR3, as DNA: TGTGCCAGCAGCTTGGCGGGCGGGGAAGCTTTCTTT. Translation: CASSLAGGEAFF.

The CDR3 loop is CASSSRTAPQPQHF. The CDR3, as DNA: TGTGCCAGCAGTAGTCGGACAGCCCCGCAGCCCCAGCATTTT. The chain has TRBV6-5 and TRBJ1-5; a possible D gene is TRBD1 (6 bases). Trimming left V 5 bases short and J 7 bases short, with 15 bases between. Germline lookup yields CDR1 MNHEY and CDR2 SVGAGI. The CDR3 sequence is 14 residues long.

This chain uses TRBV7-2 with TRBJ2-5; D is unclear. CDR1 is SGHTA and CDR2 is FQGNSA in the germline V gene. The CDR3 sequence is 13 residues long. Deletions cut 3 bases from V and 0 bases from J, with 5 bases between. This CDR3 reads CASSFGNQETQYF. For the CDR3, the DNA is TGTGCCAGCAGCTTTGGAAACCAAGAGACCCAGTACTTC.

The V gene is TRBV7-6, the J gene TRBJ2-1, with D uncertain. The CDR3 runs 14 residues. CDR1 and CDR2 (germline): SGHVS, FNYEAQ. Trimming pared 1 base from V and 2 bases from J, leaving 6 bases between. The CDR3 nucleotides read TGTGCCAGCAGCTTAGAAATTGCCTACAATGAGCAGTTCTTC. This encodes CASSLEIAYNEQFF.

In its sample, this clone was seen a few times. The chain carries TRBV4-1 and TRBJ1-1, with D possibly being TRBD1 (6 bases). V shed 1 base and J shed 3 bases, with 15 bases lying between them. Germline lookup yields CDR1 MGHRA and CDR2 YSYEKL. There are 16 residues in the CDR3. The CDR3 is CASSQGGWQGYTEAFF. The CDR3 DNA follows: TGCGCCAGCAGCCAAGGTGGTTGGCAGGGGTACACTGAAGCTTTCTTT.

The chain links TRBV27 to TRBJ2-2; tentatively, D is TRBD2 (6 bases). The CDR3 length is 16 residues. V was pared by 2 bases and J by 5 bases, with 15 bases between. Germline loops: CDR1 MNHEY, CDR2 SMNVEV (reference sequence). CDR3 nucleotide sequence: TGTGCCAGCAGTTTACTGGTAGCGGAAGGGACCGGGGAGCTGTTTTTT. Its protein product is CASSLLVAEGTGELFF.

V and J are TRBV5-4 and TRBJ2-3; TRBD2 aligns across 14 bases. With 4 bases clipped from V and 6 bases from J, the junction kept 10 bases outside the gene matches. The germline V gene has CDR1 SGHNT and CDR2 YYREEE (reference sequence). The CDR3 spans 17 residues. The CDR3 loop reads CASSRGLAGGRADTQYF. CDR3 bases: TGTGCCAGCAGCAGAGGACTAGCGGGAGGTAGGGCGGATACGCAGTATTTT. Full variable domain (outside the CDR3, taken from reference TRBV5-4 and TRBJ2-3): ETGVTQSPTHLIKTRGQQVTLRCSSQSGHNTVSWYQQALGQGPQFIFQYYREEENGRGNFPPRFSGLQFPNYSSELNVNALELDDSALYLCASSRGLAGGRADTQYFGPGTRLTVL.

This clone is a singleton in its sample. The CDR3 spells CASGRDSGNEKLFF. For the CDR3, the DNA is TGTGCCAGCGGCCGGGACAGCGGGAATGAAAAACTGTTTTTT. V and J are TRBV2 and TRBJ1-4; 7 nucleotides match TRBD1. Germline loops: CDR1 SNHLY, CDR2 FYNNEI. There are 14 residues in the CDR3. The trim removed 8 bases at V and 5 bases at J, leaving 8 bases unmatched.

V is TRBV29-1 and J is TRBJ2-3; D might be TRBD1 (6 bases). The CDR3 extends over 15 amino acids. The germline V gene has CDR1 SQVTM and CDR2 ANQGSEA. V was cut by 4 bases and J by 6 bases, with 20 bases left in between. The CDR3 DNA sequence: TGCAGCGTTGCACCGGTCGGCGGGCAGGGGGATACGCAGTATTTT. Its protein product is CSVAPVGGQGDTQYF.

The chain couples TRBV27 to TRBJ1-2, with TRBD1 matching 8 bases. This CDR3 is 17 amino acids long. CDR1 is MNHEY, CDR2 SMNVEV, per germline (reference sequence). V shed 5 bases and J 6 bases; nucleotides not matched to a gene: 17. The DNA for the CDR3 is TGTGCCAGCAGTAACCCCAGATCGGACAGGGCCCTCCATGGCTACACCTTC. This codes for CASSNPRSDRALHGYTF.

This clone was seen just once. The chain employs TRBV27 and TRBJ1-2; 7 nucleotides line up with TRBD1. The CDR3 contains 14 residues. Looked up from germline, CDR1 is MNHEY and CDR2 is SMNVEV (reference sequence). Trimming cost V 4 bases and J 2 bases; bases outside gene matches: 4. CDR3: CASSSLGQNYGYTF. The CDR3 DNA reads TGTGCCAGCAGTTCGTTGGGACAGAACTATGGCTACACCTTC.

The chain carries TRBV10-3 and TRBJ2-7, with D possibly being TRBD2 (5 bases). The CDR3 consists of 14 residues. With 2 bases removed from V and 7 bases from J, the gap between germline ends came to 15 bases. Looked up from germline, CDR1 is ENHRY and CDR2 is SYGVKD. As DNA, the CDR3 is TGTGCCATCAGTGAGGAGGGAAGGGCGCTTGAGCAGTACTTC. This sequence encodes CAISEEGRALEQYF.

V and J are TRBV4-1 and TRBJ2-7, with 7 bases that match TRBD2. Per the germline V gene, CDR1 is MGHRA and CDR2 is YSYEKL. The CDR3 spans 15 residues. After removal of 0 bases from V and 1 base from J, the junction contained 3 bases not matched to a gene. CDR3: CASSQEGGSSYEQYF. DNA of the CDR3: TGCGCCAGCAGCCAAGAAGGCGGGAGTTCCTACGAGCAGTACTTC.

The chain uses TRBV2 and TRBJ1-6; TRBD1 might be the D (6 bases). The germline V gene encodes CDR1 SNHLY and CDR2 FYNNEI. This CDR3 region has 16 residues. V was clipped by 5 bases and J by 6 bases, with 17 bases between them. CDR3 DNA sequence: TGTGCCAGCAGTTCCGGCCGGGACACCTTTAATTCACCCCTCCACTTT. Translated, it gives CASSSGRDTFNSPLHF.

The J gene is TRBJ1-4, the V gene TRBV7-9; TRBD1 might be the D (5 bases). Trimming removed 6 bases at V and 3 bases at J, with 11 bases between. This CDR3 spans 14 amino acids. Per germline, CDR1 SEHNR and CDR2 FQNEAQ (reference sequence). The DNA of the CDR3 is TGTGCCAGCAGACTCCAGGGTTCTAATGAAAAACTGTTTTTT. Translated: CASRLQGSNEKLFF. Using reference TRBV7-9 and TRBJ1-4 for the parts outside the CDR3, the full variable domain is DTGVSQNPRHKITKRGQNVTFRCDPISEHNRLYWYRQTLGQGPEFLTYFQNEAQLEKSRLLSDRFSAERPKGSFSTLEIQRTEQGDSAMYLCASRLQGSNEKLFFGSGTQLSVL.

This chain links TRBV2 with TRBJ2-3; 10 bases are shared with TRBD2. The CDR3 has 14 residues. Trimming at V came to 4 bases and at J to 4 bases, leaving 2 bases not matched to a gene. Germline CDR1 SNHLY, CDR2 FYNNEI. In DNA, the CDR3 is TGTGCCAGCAGTGGAGCGGGGGGGGCAGATACGCAGTATTTT. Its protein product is CASSGAGGADTQYF. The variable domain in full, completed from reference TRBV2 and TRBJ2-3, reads EPEVTQTPSHQVTQMGQEVILRCVPISNHLYFYWYRQILGQKVEFLVSFYNNEISEKSEIFDDQFSVERPDGSNFTLKIRSTKLEDSAMYFCASSGAGGADTQYFGPGTRLTVL.

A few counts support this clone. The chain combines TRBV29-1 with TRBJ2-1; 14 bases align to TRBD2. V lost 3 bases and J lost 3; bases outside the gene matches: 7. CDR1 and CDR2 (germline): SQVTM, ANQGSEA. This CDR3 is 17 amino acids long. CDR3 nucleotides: TGCAGCGTTGATGGGACTAGCGGGAGAGGGGTCTACAATGAGCAGTTCTTC. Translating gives CSVDGTSGRGVYNEQFF.

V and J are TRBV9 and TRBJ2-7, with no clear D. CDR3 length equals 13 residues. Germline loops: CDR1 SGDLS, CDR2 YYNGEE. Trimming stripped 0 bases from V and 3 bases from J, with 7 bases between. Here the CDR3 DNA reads TGTGCCAGCAGCGTAGGGCCTATCTACGAGCAGTACTTC. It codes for CASSVGPIYEQYF.

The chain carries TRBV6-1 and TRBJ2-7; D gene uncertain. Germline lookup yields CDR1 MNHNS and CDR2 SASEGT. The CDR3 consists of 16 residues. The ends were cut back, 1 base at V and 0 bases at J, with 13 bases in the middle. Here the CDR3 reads CASSEDGVGYSYEQYF. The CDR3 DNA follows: TGTGCCAGCAGTGAAGACGGTGTGGGCTACTCCTACGAGCAGTACTTC.

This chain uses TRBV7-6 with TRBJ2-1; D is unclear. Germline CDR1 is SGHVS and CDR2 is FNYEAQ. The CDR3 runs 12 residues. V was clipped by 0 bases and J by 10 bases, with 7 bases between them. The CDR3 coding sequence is TGTGCCAGCAGCTTAGCCGGGTCCGAGCAGTTCTTC. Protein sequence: CASSLAGSEQFF. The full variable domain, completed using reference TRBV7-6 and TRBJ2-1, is GAGVSQSPRYKVTKRGQDVALRCDPISGHVSLYWYRQALGQGPEFLTYFNYEAQQDKSGLPNDRFSAERPEGSISTLTIQRTEQRDSAMYRCASSLAGSEQFFGPGTRLTVL.

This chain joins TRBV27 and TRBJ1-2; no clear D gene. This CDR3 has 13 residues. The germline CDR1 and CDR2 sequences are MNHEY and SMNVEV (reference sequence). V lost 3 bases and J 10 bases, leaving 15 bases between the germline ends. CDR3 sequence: CASSFGQRTLYTF. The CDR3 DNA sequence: TGTGCCAGCAGTTTCGGTCAAAGGACGCTCTACACCTTC.

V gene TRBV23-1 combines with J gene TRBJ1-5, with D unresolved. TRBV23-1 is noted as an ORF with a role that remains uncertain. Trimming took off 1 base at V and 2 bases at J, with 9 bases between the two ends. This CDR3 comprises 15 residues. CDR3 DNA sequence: TGCGCCAGCAGTCAATTGCACCGGGGCAATCAGCCCCAGCATTTT. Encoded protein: CASSQLHRGNQPQHF.

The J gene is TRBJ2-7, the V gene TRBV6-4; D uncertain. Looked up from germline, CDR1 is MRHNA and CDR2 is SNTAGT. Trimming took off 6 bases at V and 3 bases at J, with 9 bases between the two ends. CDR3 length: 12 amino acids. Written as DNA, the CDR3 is TGTGCCAGCAGACCCGGATGCTACGAGCAGTACTTC. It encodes CASRPGCYEQYF.

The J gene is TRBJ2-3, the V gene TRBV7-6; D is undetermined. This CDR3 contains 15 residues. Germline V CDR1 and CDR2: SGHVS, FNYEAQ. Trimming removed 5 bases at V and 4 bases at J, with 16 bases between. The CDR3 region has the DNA TGTGCCAGCAGCCCCGGCCTACCGCCAGCAGATACGCAGTATTTT. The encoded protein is CASSPGLPPADTQYF.

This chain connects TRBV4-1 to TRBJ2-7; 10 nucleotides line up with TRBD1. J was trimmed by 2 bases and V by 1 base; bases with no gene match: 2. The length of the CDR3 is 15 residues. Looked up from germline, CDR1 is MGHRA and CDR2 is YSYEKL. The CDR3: CASSQGDRGPYEQYF. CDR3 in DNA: TGCGCCAGCAGCCAAGGGGACAGGGGCCCCTACGAGCAGTACTTC.